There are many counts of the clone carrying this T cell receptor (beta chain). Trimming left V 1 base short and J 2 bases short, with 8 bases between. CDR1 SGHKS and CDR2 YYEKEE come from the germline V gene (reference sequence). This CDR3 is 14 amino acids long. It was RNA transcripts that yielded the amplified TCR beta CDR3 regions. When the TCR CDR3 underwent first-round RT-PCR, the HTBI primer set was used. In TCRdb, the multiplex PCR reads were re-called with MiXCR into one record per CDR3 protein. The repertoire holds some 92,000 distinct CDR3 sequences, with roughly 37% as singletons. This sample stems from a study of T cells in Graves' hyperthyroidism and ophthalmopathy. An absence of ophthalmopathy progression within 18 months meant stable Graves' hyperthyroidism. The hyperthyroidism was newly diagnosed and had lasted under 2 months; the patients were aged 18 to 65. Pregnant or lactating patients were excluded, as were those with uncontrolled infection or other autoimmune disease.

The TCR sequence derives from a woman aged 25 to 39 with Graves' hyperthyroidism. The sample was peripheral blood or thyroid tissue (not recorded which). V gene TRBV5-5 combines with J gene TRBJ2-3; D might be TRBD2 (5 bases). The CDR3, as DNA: TGTGCCAGCAGCTTGACGGGATTCACAGATACGCAGTATTTT. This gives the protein CASSLTGFTDTQYF.